The 32 T cell receptor beta chains presented below share a single source sample, sequenced in a study of blood T cell repertoires in COVID-19. The repertoire was sequenced with immunoSEQ multiplex PCR; TCRdb's copy has only in-frame clones and lacks some. This table holds about 130,000 clones, 85% to 90% found once. The material sequenced was peripheral blood. Receptors originate from a woman at least 80 years old with acute or convalescent COVID-19.

The chain joins TRBV9 to TRBJ2-2; 7 bases agree with TRBD1. This CDR3 spans 14 amino acids. Germline loops: CDR1 SGDLS, CDR2 YYNGEE. J gave up 5 bases and V 3 bases, and 4 bases lay outside the gene matches. CDR3: CASSGGQKTGELFF. In DNA form, the CDR3 reads TGTGCCAGCAGCGGGGGACAGAAGACCGGGGAGCTGTTTTTT. Drawing the rest from reference TRBV9 and TRBJ2-2, the complete variable domain is DSGVTQTPKHLITATGQRVTLRCSPRSGDLSVYWYQQSLDQGLQFLIQYYNGEERAKGNILERFSAQQFPDLHSELNLSSLELGDSALYFCASSGGQKTGELFFGEGSRLTVL.

This clone has just one count. The chain carries TRBV18 and TRBJ1-2; 8 bases align to TRBD1. This CDR3 has 13 residues. J lost 7 bases, V lost 0 bases, and 1 base had no gene match. CDR1 and CDR2 from the germline V gene are KGHSH and LQKENI. CDR3 sequence: CASSPPTGVGYTF. CDR3 coding DNA: TGTGCCAGCTCACCACCGACAGGGGTTGGCTACACCTTC.

The chain joins TRBV28 to TRBJ1-2; the D gene is possibly TRBD1 (5 bases). Per the germline V gene, CDR1 is MDHEN and CDR2 is SYDVKM. The CDR3 runs 13 residues. Trimming shortened V by 5 bases and J by 6 bases, and 13 bases separated the two germline ends. CDR3 coding DNA: TGTGCCAGCAGTACCGGGGGGTCGGATGGCTACACCTTC. This gives the protein CASSTGGSDGYTF.

The chain employs TRBV4-2 and TRBJ1-1; D is unclear. The CDR3 covers 14 residues. Germline values: CDR1 LGHNA, CDR2 YNFKEQ. V lost 1 base and J lost 0, with 6 bases in between. CDR3 bases: TGTGCCAGCAGCCAAGCCCCAGTGAACACTGAAGCTTTCTTT. Translating it yields CASSQAPVNTEAFF.

This chain uses TRBV6-5 with TRBJ2-5; 7 nucleotides line up with TRBD1. The trim removed 6 bases at V and 0 bases at J, leaving 4 bases unmatched. This CDR3 spans 14 amino acids. Germline V gene sequence: CDR1 MNHEY, CDR2 SVGAGI. The CDR3 DNA reads TGTGCCAGCAGATGGACAGGAAACCAAGAGACCCAGTACTTC. Translating gives CASRWTGNQETQYF.

This clone was seen once. The rearrangement uses TRBV3-1 (or the pseudogene TRBV3-2) and TRBJ2-5; TRBD2 aligns across 7 bases. Germline assignment: CDR1 LGHDT and CDR2 YNNKEL (reference sequence). With 3 bases clipped from V and 2 bases from J, the junction kept 9 bases outside the gene matches. The CDR3 has 16 residues. The CDR3 protein is CASSQLDRGEQETQYF. The CDR3 region has the DNA TGTGCCAGCAGCCAGCTTGACCGGGGGGAACAAGAGACCCAGTACTTC.

The chain employs TRBV7-9 and TRBJ1-5; possibly TRBD1 for D (5 bases). The CDR3 sequence is 14 residues long. V was shortened by 2 bases and J by 7 bases, with 12 bases between the two germline ends. CDR1 is SEHNR, CDR2 FQNEAQ, per germline (reference sequence). The CDR3 DNA follows: TGTGCCAGCAGCTTAAGTCAGGGTAACCAGCCCCAGCATTTT. It encodes CASSLSQGNQPQHF.

This clone was observed a single time. The V call is TRBV19, the J call TRBJ1-2; a weak D match, TRBD1 (6 bases). This CDR3 region has 16 residues. From germline, CDR1 is LNHDA and CDR2 SQIVND (reference sequence). V was pared by 5 bases and J by 1 base, with 17 bases between. Written as DNA, the CDR3 is TGTGCCAGTAGTCCCGCGAGGGGGAACGGTAACTATGGCTACACCTTC. It specifies CASSPARGNGNYGYTF.

The genes are TRBV6-5 and TRBJ1-1; D possibly corresponds to TRBD1 (5 bases). V was pared by 8 bases and J by 6 bases, with 22 bases between. The CDR3 runs to 15 residues. Per germline, CDR1 MNHEY and CDR2 SVGAGI. CDR3 nucleotides: TGTGCCAGCGCTTTGTTCGGGGCGGGGTATGCTGAAGCTTTCTTT. This sequence encodes CASALFGAGYAEAFF.

V gene TRBV10-3 combines with J gene TRBJ1-5; no reliable D call. The CDR3 sequence is 12 residues long. V shed 2 bases and J shed 6 bases, with 5 bases lying between them. CDR1 and CDR2 (germline): ENHRY, SYGVKD. The CDR3 DNA reads as TGTGCCATCAGTGAGGGTAGTCAGCCCCAGCATTTT. Translation: CAISEGSQPQHF.

The chain recombines TRBV6-6 with TRBJ2-2; 11 bases align to TRBD2. The V and J ends lost 6 bases and 0 bases, in that order; junction bases with no gene match: 3. This CDR3 comprises 16 residues. The germline CDR1 and CDR2 sequences are MNHNY and SVGAGI (reference sequence). The CDR3 spells CASRTTSGANTGELFF. Here the CDR3 DNA reads TGTGCCAGCAGGACGACTAGCGGGGCGAACACCGGGGAGCTGTTTTTT.

The J gene is TRBJ1-4, the V gene TRBV19, with a tentative D call TRBD1 (6 bases). V lost 3 bases, J lost 2 bases, and 16 bases lay in between. The V gene's germline CDR1 is LNHDA and CDR2 SQIVND (reference sequence). The CDR3 covers 17 residues. This CDR3 reads CASSILLGAATNEKLFF. CDR3 in DNA: TGTGCCAGTAGTATTCTCTTGGGGGCCGCCACTAATGAAAAACTGTTTTTT.

The genes are TRBV5-1 and TRBJ1-2; a weak D match, TRBD1 (5 bases). V was cut by 1 base and J by 7 bases, with 8 bases left in between. The germline CDR1 and CDR2 sequences are SGHRS and YFSETQ. This CDR3 is built from 12 residues. This CDR3 reads CASSLSGSGYTF. CDR3 nucleotides: TGCGCCAGCAGCTTGTCAGGGTCTGGCTACACCTTC.

J is TRBJ1-6 and V is TRBV28; TRBD1 might be the D (5 bases). The CDR3 is made up of 15 amino acids. Trimming removed 6 bases at V and 0 bases at J, with 9 bases between. Germline lookup yields CDR1 MDHEN and CDR2 SYDVKM. The DNA for the CDR3 is TGTGCCAGCAGCCAGGGCCTCTCCTATAATTCACCCCTCCACTTT. Translation: CASSQGLSYNSPLHF. Full variable domain (missing parts from reference TRBV28 and TRBJ1-6): DVKVTQSSRYLVKRTGEKVFLECVQDMDHENMFWYRQDPGLGLRLIYFSYDVKMKEKGDIPEGYSVSREKKERFSLILESASTNQTSMYLCASSQGLSYNSPLHFGNGTRLTVT.

This clone was observed a single time. The chain joins TRBV10-3 to TRBJ2-7; the D gene is possibly TRBD2 (7 bases). The CDR3 contains 11 residues. V lost 11 bases, J lost 3 bases, and 11 bases lay in between. Germline V lookup: CDR1 ENHRY, CDR2 SYGVKD. CDR3 nucleotide sequence: TGTGCCTCAGGGGAGGGCTACGAGCAGTACGTC. It specifies CASGEGYEQYV.

V is TRBV2 and J is TRBJ2-4, with a weak D call TRBD2 (7 bases). V lost 7 bases to trimming and J lost 4 bases, with 14 bases between them. The CDR3 is 14 amino acids. Germline loops: CDR1 SNHLY, CDR2 FYNNEI. CDR3 residues: CASMEGGPKNIQYF. The CDR3 coding sequence is TGTGCCAGCATGGAGGGGGGGCCGAAAAACATTCAGTACTTC.

The V and J genes are TRBV3-1 (or the pseudogene TRBV3-2) and TRBJ1-1; 7 bases agree with TRBD1. The CDR3 is 15 residues long. Trimming took 1 base from V and 1 from J; bases not matched to a gene: 3. Germline V gene sequence: CDR1 LGHDT, CDR2 YNNKEL (reference sequence). Here the CDR3 reads CASSQGYRGNTEAFF. The CDR3 DNA is TGTGCCAGCAGCCAAGGCTACAGGGGGAACACTGAAGCTTTCTTT.

This clone is a singleton in its sample. This chain connects TRBV4-3 to TRBJ2-2; 7 positions agree with TRBD1. The CDR3 length is 16 residues. The germline V gene encodes CDR1 LGHNA and CDR2 YSLEER. The V and J ends lost 1 base and 4 bases, in that order; junction bases with no gene match: 6. Written as DNA, the CDR3 is TGCGCCAGCAGCCAAGCACAGGGGCAATTCACCGGGGAGCTGTTTTTT. Translated: CASSQAQGQFTGELFF.

The V call is TRBV10-2, the J call TRBJ2-3; tentative D call: TRBD2 (6 bases). The germline gives CDR1 WSHSY, CDR2 SAAADI. The CDR3 totals 15 residues. V was shortened by 4 bases and J by 1 base, with 12 bases between the two germline ends. This chain's CDR3 is CASSVTSSGTDTQYF. CDR3 nucleotides: TGCGCCAGCAGTGTAACTAGCTCTGGCACAGATACGCAGTATTTT.

The chain is built from TRBV9 and TRBJ1-3; tentative D call: TRBD1 (6 bases). Trimming shortened V by 0 bases and J by 0 bases, and 16 bases separated the two germline ends. CDR1 is SGDLS, CDR2 YYNGEE, per germline. The CDR3 is made up of 18 amino acids. CDR3 loop: CASSVGQGLFSSGNTIYF. CDR3 DNA: TGTGCCAGCAGCGTAGGGCAGGGGTTATTCAGCTCTGGAAACACCATATATTTT. Together with reference TRBV9 and TRBJ1-3, the CDR3 gives the full variable domain: DSGVTQTPKHLITATGQRVTLRCSPRSGDLSVYWYQQSLDQGLQFLIQYYNGEERAKGNILERFSAQQFPDLHSELNLSSLELGDSALYFCASSVGQGLFSSGNTIYFGEGSWLTVV.

The CDR3 region has the DNA TGTGCCAGCAGTGTCCTCGGGTCACCCCTCCACTTT. This encodes CASSVLGSPLHF. The gene calls are TRBV2 and TRBJ1-6, with D uncertain. The V gene's germline CDR1 is SNHLY and CDR2 FYNNEI. This CDR3 has 12 residues. V lost 4 bases and J 10 bases, leaving 8 bases between the germline ends.

The J gene is TRBJ1-3, the V gene TRBV15; a weak D match, TRBD1 (5 bases). The CDR3 has 13 residues. CDR1 is LNHNV and CDR2 is YYDKDF in the germline V gene (reference sequence). V lost 3 bases and J 4 bases, leaving 7 bases between the germline ends. The CDR3 DNA is TGTGCCACCAGCAGTAACAGGGGAAACACCATATATTTT. Protein sequence: CATSSNRGNTIYF.

The V gene is TRBV3-1 (or the pseudogene TRBV3-2), the J gene TRBJ2-7; a weak D match, TRBD1 (6 bases). CDR3 size: 14 residues. V was trimmed by 4 bases and J by 4 bases, leaving 14 bases between them. CDR1 is LGHDT and CDR2 is YNNKEL in the germline V gene (reference sequence). CDR3 bases: TGTGCCAGCAGCCTCCAGCCAGGGGCGTACGAGCAGTACGTC. Protein sequence: CASSLQPGAYEQYV.

CDR3 loop: CASSQDGQGGVYGYTF. CDR3 bases: TGTGCCAGCAGCCAAGATGGTCAGGGCGGTGTCTATGGCTACACCTTC. This chain uses TRBV4-2 with TRBJ1-2, with TRBD1 as a possible D gene (5 bases). In germline, CDR1 is LGHNA, CDR2 YNFKEQ. CDR3 length: 16 residues. The V end lost 0 bases, the J end lost 4 bases, and 15 bases lay between the germline ends.

This chain links TRBV5-1 with TRBJ1-2; D is perhaps TRBD1 (5 bases). CDR1 is SGHRS, CDR2 YFSETQ, per germline. V lost 3 bases and J 8 bases, leaving 20 bases between the germline ends. The CDR3 has 15 amino acids. In DNA form, the CDR3 reads TGCGCCAGCAGCTGGGGTGGAATGGGGCTGAGGGGCTACACCTTC. Encoded protein: CASSWGGMGLRGYTF.

The chain carries TRBV7-2 and TRBJ1-2; possibly TRBD1 for D (6 bases). Per germline, CDR1 SGHTA and CDR2 FQGNSA. Between the trimmed V and J ends, which lost 5 bases and 0 bases, there was a span of 10 bases. The CDR3 is 14 amino acids. The CDR3 is CASSGDTANYGYTF. The CDR3 region has the DNA TGTGCCAGCAGCGGGGACACAGCTAACTATGGCTACACCTTC.

In its sample, this clone was seen once. The V call is TRBV7-9, the J call TRBJ1-1, with no clear D. V was pared by 2 bases and J by 3 bases, with 10 bases between. This CDR3 is 14 amino acids long. Germline V gives CDR1 SEHNR, CDR2 FQNEAQ (reference sequence). This CDR3 is CASSLSTPYTEAFF. The CDR3 DNA follows: TGTGCCAGCAGCTTAAGCACCCCATACACTGAAGCTTTCTTT.

The genes are TRBV6-2 or TRBV6-3 and TRBJ1-5; weak D call: TRBD1 (5 bases). The V gene's germline CDR1 is MNHEY and CDR2 SVGEGT. Trimming removed 4 bases at V and 6 bases at J, with 10 bases between. The length of the CDR3 is 13 residues. CDR3: CASSSLGGQPQHF. The CDR3 bases are TGTGCCAGCAGTTCACTGGGGGGTCAGCCCCAGCATTTT.

This sequence joins TRBV5-1 and TRBJ1-6, with 10 bases lining up with TRBD1. With V trimmed by 4 bases and J by 8 bases, 3 bases remained unmatched. The CDR3 is 14 residues long. The germline V gene encodes CDR1 SGHRS and CDR2 YFSETQ. CDR3 region: CASSRQGADSPLHF. In DNA, the CDR3 is TGCGCCAGCAGCCGACAGGGGGCCGATTCACCCCTCCACTTT.

The rearrangement uses TRBV19 and TRBJ1-5, with D maybe TRBD1 (6 bases). Trimming shortened V by 6 bases and J by 4 bases, and 16 bases separated the two germline ends. CDR3 length equals 15 residues. Germline CDR1 LNHDA, CDR2 SQIVND (reference sequence). This chain's CDR3 is CASSSGGLGNQPQHF. Written as DNA, the CDR3 is TGTGCCAGTAGCTCGGGGGGGCTGGGGAATCAGCCCCAGCATTTT.

The chain carries TRBV7-8 and TRBJ2-3, with D possibly matching TRBD2 (5 bases). Germline assignment: CDR1 SGHVS and CDR2 FQNEAQ. The CDR3 is made up of 15 amino acids. Trimming removed 3 bases from V and 5 bases from J, with 15 bases in between. In DNA, the CDR3 is TGTGCCAGCAGCTTTACGCTTGCGGGCAGAGATACGCAGTATTTT. Protein product: CASSFTLAGRDTQYF.

The chain has TRBV5-8 and TRBJ2-1; 8 bases are a match to TRBD2. V lost 0 bases and J lost 3; bases outside the gene matches: 2. This CDR3 has 15 amino acids. In germline, CDR1 is SGHTS, CDR2 YDEGEE. The CDR3 region is CASSLGLAGYNEQFF. The CDR3 DNA follows: TGTGCCAGCAGCTTGGGGCTAGCGGGCTACAATGAGCAGTTCTTC.